The clone carrying this T cell receptor beta chain came up a few times. Its antigen is undetermined. The data derive from a study of human T cells and chemical hapten exposure. At the level of the study: Patch tests of 0.01% DPC on the upper back were read at 6 days. Study results and limitations: No shift was seen in TCRs above 1 in 1000 frequency with DPC sensitization.

TCRdb itself ran the RACE reads through MiXCR, one entry per CDR3 protein. The sample contains more than 100,000 distinct CDR3 sequences, roughly 14% of which appear only once. The time point denotes: pre-sensitization, week 0. Treatment given: therapeutic diphenylcyclopropenone sensitization with weekly scalp DPC. Per germline, CDR1 KGHSH and CDR2 LQKENI. The CDR3 length is 14 residues. V was clipped by 4 bases and J by 1 base, with 7 bases between them. The chain has TRBV18 and TRBJ2-2; the D gene is possibly TRBD1 (5 bases). The sequences come from whole blood, collected in connection with sensitization to the hapten diphenylcyclopropenone (DPC). The TCR sequence derives from a woman aged 18-30 years with alopecia areata. Some clones in this sample may be carry-over from other donors' samples. CDR3 residues: CASSRGQNTGELFF. CDR3 coding DNA: TGTGCCAGCTCACGCGGACAGAACACCGGGGAGCTGTTTTTT.